One TCR beta chain is described in this entry. The antigen is undetermined. These data belong to a study of T cell therapy after organ transplantation. Study background: Patients received up to 6 T cell doses every 2 weeks.

Documented time point: 20-29 weeks after completion of therapy. Assay: immunoSEQ multiplex PCR; the TCRdb copy retains only in-frame clones and omits some. The sample yields roughly 2,500 clones, around 74% seen once. V lost 1 base and J 3 bases, leaving 3 bases between the germline ends. Germline V CDR1 and CDR2: SGHDT, YYEEEE. The CDR3 has 12 residues. This rearrangement joins TRBV5-6 to TRBJ2-3; D is uncertain. The receptor was derived from a human patient who had received a solid organ transplant and had CMV disease. Part of the T cell pool may stem from the graft donor. This sample comprised CD8+ T cells from blood, obtained after autologous CMV-specific T cell therapy. CDR3 DNA: TGTGCCAGCAGCTTGTTGACAGATACGCAGTATTTT. It is translated as CASSLLTDTQYF. The full variable domain, in which reference TRBV5-6 and TRBJ2-3 provide the parts outside the CDR3, is DAGVTQSPTHLIKTRGQQVTLRCSPKSGHDTVSWYQQALGQGPQFIFQYYEEEERQRGNFPDRFSGHQFPNYSSELNVNALLLGDSALYLCASSLLTDTQYFGPGTRLTVL.